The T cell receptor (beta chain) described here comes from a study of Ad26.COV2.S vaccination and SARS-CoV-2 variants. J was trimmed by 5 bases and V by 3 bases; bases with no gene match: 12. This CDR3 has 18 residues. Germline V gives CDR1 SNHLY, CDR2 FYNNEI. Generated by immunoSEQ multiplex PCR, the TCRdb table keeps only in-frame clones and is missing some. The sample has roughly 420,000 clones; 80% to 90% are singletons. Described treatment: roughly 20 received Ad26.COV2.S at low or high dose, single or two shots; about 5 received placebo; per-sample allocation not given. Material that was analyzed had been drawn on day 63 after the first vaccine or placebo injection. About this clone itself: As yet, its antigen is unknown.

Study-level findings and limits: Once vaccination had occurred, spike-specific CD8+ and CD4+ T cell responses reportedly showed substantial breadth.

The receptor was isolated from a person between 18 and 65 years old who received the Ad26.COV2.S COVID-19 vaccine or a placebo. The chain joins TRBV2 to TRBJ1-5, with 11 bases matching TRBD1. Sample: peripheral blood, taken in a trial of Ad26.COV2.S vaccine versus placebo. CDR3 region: CASSDWTGGRLGDQPQHF. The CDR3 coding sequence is TGTGCCAGCAGTGATTGGACAGGGGGCCGATTAGGGGATCAGCCCCAGCATTTT.